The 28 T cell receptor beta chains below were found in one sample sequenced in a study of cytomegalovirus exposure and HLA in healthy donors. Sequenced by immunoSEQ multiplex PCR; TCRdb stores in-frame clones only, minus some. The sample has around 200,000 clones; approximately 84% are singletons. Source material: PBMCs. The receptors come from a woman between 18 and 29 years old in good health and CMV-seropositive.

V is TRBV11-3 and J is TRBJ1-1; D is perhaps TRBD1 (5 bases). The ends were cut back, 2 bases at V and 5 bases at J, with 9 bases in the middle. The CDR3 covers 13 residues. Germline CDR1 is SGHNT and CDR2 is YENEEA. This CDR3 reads CASSLMGGTEAFF. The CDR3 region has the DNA TGTGCCAGCAGCTTAATGGGGGGAACTGAAGCTTTCTTT.

Here the CDR3 DNA reads TGTGCCAGCAGCTCCGGCGGGGTGTACCAAGAGACCCAGTACTTC. Amino acid sequence: CASSSGGVYQETQYF. This chain joins TRBV5-4 and TRBJ2-5, with D possibly being TRBD2 (6 bases). In germline, CDR1 is SGHNT, CDR2 YYREEE (reference sequence). Trimming took 3 bases from V and 0 from J, leaving 12 bases between them. The CDR3 length is 15 residues.

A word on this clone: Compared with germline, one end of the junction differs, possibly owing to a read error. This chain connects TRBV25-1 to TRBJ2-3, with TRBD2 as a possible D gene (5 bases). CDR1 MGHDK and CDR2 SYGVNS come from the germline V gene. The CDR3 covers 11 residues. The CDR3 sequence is CANSVADTQYF. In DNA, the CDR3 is TGTGCCAACAGTGTAGCGGATACGCAGTATTTT.

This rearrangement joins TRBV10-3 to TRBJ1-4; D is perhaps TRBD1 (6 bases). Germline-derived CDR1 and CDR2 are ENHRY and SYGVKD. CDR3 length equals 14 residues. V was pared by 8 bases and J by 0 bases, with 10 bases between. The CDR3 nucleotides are TGTGCCATCTCGGACAGCGCAACTAATGAAAAACTGTTTTTT. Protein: CAISDSATNEKLFF.

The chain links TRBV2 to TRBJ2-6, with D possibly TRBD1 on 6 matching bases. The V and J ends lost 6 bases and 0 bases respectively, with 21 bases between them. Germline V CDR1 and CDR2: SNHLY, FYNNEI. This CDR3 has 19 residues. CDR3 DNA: TGTGCCAGCAGGGAGGCCACAGGGCTTCGCCGCTCTGGGGCCAACGTCCTGACTTTC. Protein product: CASREATGLRRSGANVLTF.

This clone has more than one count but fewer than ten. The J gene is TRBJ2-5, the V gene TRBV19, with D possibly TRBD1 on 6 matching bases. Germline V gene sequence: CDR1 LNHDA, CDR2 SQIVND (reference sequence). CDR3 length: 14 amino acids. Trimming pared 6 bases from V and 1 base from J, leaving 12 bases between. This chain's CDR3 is CASSPGQFQETQYF. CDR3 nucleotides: TGTGCCAGTAGCCCGGGACAATTCCAAGAGACCCAGTACTTC.

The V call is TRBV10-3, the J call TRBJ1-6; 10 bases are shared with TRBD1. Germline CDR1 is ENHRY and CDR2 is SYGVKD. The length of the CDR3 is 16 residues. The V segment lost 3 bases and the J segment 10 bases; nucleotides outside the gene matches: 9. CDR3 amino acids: CAISDSPGTGVSPLHF. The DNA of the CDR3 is TGTGCCATCAGTGACTCACCGGGGACAGGGGTCTCACCCCTCCACTTT.

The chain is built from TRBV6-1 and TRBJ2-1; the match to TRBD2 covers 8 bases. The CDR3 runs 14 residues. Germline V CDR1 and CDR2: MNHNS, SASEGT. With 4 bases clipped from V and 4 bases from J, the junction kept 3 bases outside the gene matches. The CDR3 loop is CASSALADYNEQFF. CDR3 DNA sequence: TGTGCCAGCAGTGCACTAGCGGATTACAATGAGCAGTTCTTC.

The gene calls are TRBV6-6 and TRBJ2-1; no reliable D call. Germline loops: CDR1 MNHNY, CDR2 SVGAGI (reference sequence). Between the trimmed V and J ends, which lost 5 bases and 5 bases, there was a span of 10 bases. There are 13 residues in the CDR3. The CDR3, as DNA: TGTGCCAGCAGTCCCCGGGTTAACAATGAGCAGTTCTTC. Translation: CASSPRVNNEQFF.

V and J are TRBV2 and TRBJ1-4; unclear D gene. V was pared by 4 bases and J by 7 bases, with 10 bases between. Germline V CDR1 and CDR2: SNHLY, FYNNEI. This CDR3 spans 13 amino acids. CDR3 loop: CASSGGRTEKLFF. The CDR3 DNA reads TGTGCCAGCAGTGGCGGGAGGACTGAAAAACTGTTTTTT.

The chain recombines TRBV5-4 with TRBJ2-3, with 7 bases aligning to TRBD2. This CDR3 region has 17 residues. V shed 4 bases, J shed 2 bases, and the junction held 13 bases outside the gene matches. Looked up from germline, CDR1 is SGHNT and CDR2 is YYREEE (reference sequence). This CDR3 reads CASSAGGSGRNTDTQYF. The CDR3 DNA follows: TGTGCCAGCAGCGCAGGAGGTAGCGGGCGAAACACAGATACGCAGTATTTT.

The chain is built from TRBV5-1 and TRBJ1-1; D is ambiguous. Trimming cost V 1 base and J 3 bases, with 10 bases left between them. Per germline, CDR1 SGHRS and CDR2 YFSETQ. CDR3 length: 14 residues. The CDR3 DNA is TGCGCCAGCAGCTTGAAGTGGAGGGACACTGAAGCTTTCTTT. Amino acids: CASSLKWRDTEAFF.

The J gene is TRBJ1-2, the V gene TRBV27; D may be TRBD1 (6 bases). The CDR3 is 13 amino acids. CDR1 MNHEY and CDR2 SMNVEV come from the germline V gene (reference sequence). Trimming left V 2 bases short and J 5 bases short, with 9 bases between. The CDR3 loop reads CASSLGTPYGYTF. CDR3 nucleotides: TGTGCCAGCAGTTTAGGGACACCTTATGGCTACACCTTC.

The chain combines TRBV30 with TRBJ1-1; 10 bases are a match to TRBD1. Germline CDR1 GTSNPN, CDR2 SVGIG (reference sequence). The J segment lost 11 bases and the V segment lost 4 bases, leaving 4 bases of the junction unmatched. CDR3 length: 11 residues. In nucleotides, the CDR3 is TGTGCCTGGAAAGACAGGGGGCTTGCTTTCTTT. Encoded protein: CAWKDRGLAFF.

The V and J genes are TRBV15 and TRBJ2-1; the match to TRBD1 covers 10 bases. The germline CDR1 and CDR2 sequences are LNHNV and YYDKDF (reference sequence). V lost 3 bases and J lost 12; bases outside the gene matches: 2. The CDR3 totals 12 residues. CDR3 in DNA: TGTGCCACCAGCAGCAGGACAGGGGGGCAGTTCTTC. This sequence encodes CATSSRTGGQFF.

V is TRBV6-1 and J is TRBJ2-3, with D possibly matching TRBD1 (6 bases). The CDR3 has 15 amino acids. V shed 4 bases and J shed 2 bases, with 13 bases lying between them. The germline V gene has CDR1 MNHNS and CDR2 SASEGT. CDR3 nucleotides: TGTGCCAGCAGTGGTGGACAGTTCCTCACAGATACGCAGTATTTT. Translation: CASSGGQFLTDTQYF.

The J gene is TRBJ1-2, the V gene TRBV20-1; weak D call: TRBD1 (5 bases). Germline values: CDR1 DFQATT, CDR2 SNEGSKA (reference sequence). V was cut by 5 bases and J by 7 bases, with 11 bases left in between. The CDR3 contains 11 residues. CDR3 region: CSARDQGGYTF. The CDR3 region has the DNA TGCAGTGCTCGTGACCAGGGTGGCTACACCTTC.

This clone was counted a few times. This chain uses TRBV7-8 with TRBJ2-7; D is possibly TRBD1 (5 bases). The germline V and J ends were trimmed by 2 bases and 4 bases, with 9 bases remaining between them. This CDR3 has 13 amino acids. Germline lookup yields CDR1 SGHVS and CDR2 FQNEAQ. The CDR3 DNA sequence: TGTGCCAGCAGCTTAAGCAGGGAATACGAGCAGTACTTC. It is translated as CASSLSREYEQYF.

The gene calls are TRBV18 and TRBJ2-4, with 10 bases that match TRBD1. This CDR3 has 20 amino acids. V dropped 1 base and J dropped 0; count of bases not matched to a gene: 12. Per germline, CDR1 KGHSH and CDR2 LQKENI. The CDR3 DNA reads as TGTGCCAGCTCACCACTCCGGGACAGGGGCCACGTTTTAGCCAAAAACATTCAGTACTTC. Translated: CASSPLRDRGHVLAKNIQYF.

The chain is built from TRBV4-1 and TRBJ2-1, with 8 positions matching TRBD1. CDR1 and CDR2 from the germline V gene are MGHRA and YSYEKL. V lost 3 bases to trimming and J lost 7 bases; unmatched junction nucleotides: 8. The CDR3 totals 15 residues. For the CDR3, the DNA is TGCGCCAGCAGCCAGTGGACAGGGAAGGAAAATGAGCAGTTCTTC. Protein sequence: CASSQWTGKENEQFF.

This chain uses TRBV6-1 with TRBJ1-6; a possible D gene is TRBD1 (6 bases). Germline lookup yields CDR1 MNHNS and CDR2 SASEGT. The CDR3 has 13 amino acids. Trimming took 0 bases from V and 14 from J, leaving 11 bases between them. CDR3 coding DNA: TGTGCCAGCAGTGAAGCGGGGGCATACACCCTCCACTTT. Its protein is CASSEAGAYTLHF.

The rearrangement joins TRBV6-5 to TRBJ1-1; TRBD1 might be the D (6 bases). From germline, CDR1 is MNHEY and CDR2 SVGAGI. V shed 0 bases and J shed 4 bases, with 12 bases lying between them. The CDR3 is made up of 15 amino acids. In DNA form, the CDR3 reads TGTGCCAGCAGTTACTCGATAGGGGGGGCCACTGAAGCTTTCTTT. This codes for CASSYSIGGATEAFF.

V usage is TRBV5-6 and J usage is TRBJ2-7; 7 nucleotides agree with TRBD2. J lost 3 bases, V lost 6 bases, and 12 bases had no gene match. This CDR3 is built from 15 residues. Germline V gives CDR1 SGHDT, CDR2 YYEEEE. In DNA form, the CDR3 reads TGTGCCAGCAAGCAATCCCCGGGAGGTAACTACGAGCAGTACTTC. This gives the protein CASKQSPGGNYEQYF.

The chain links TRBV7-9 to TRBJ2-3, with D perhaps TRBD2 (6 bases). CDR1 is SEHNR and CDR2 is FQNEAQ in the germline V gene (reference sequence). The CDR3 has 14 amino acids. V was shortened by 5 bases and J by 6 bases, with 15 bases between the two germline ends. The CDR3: CASSKVADADTQYF. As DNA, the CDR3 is TGTGCCAGCAGCAAGGTAGCGGACGCCGATACGCAGTATTTT.

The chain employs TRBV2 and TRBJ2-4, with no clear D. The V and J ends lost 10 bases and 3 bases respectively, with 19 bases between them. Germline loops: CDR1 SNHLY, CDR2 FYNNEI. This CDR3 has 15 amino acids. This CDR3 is CAILTRSDGKNIQYF. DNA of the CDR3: TGTGCCATCCTAACTCGGTCCGATGGCAAAAACATTCAGTACTTC.

The CDR3 is CASSSSGDGANEKLFF. The DNA of the CDR3 is TGTGCCAGCAGTTCCAGCGGGGACGGGGCTAATGAAAAACTGTTTTTT. This chain uses TRBV6-5 with TRBJ1-4; the D gene is possibly TRBD1 (5 bases). CDR3 length equals 16 residues. Germline V gene sequence: CDR1 MNHEY, CDR2 SVGAGI. Trimming removed 4 bases at V and 3 bases at J, with 15 bases between.

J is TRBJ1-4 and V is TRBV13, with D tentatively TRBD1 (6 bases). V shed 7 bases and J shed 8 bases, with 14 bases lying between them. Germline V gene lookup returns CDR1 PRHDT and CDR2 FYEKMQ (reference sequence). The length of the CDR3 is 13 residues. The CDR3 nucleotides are TGTGCCAGCACAACGACAGGCGGGGAAAAACTGTTTTTT. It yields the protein CASTTTGGEKLFF. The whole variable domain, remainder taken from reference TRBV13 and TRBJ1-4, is AAGVIQSPRHLIKEKRETATLKCYPIPRHDTVYWYQQGPGQDPQFLISFYEKMQSDKGSIPDRFSAQQFSDYHSELNMSSLELGDSALYFCASTTTGGEKLFFGSGTQLSVL.

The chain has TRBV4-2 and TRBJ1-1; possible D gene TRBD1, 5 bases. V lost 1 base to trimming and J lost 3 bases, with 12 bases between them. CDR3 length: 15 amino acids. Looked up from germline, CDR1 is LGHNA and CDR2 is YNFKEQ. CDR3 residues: CASSQAVGRDTEAFF. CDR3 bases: TGTGCCAGCAGCCAAGCCGTGGGCAGGGACACTGAAGCTTTCTTT.